This passage covers 27 T cell receptor beta chains from one sample sequenced in a study of blood T cells in healthy people across ages. Through a sample-barcoded 5' primer and a J-beta primer mix, a second PCR was run for roughly 6 to 11 cycles. A single record per CDR3 protein comes from TCRdb applying MiXCR to the 5' RACE reads. The top ten hold 15% to 20% of the sample, which has some 710,000 distinct CDR3 sequences, around 45% seen once. Sequenced material: blood. The receptors shown here come from a man aged 80 or over in good health.

Comment on this clonotype: A much more abundant neighbour one base away suggests this may be a read error. CDR3 amino acids: CASSLARGGKQYF. The CDR3 DNA follows: TGTGCCAGCAGCTTAGCGCGAGGGGGCAAGCAGTACTTC. The chain has TRBV7-7 and TRBJ2-7, with 7 positions matching TRBD1. The CDR3 has 13 amino acids. Germline values: CDR1 SSHAT, CDR2 FNYEAQ (reference sequence). Trimming cost V 0 bases and J 8 bases; bases outside gene matches: 4.

Details on this clonotype: A much larger clone lies a single base off, so this may be a read error. The chain joins TRBV20-1 to TRBJ2-1; 8 bases match TRBD2. The junction had 11 bases not matched to a gene; V was cut back by 3 bases and J by 7 bases. In germline, CDR1 is DFQATT, CDR2 SNEGSKA (reference sequence). There are 15 residues in the CDR3. CDR3 nucleotide sequence: TGCAGTGCTAGCCAGCAAGCGGGAGTTCTGAATGAGCAGTTCTTC. Its translation: CSASQQAGVLNEQFF.

The chain uses TRBV2 and TRBJ1-5; D possibly corresponds to TRBD1 (5 bases). With 4 bases removed from V and 11 bases from J, the gap between germline ends came to 9 bases. Germline CDR1 and CDR2: SNHLY and FYNNEI. This CDR3 has 11 amino acids. CDR3 nucleotides: TGTGCCAGCAGTGGGGGGTCGGCCCAGCATTTT. It translates to CASSGGSAQHF.

The genes are TRBV29-1 and TRBJ2-1; D is perhaps TRBD1 or TRBD2 (5 bases each). Germline V gene data show CDR1 as SQVTM and CDR2 as ANQGSEA. The CDR3 is 14 residues long. V was shortened by 7 bases and J by 10 bases, with 23 bases between the two germline ends. The CDR3 bases are TGCAGCGCAATACCGGGACGGAGACTGAGGGAGCAGTTCTTC. It translates to CSAIPGRRLREQFF.

The chain combines TRBV28 with TRBJ2-5; a weak D match, TRBD2 (6 bases). There are 16 residues in the CDR3. Per the germline V gene, CDR1 is MDHEN and CDR2 is SYDVKM. V was pared by 5 bases and J by 5 bases, with 21 bases between. The CDR3 region has the DNA TGTGCCAGCAGTACCCTGGGAGGCGCGGTATGGGAGACCCAGTACTTC. The encoded protein is CASSTLGGAVWETQYF.

In DNA form, the CDR3 reads TGTGCCAGCAGCTCCGATCCGGGACAGGGGGCAGCTGAAGCTTTCTTT. It specifies CASSSDPGQGAAEAFF. V usage is TRBV11-3 and J usage is TRBJ1-1; 12 bases map to TRBD1. The CDR3 sequence is 16 residues long. From germline, CDR1 is SGHNT and CDR2 YENEEA. After removal of 4 bases from V and 6 bases from J, the junction contained 9 bases not matched to a gene.

This clonotype turned up a few times. V usage is TRBV28 and J usage is TRBJ1-4; possible D gene TRBD1, 6 bases. The CDR3 covers 15 residues. CDR1 and CDR2 from the germline V gene are MDHEN and SYDVKM. Deletions cut 3 bases from V and 5 bases from J, with 13 bases between. This chain's CDR3 is CASSLTGQTNEKLFF. For the CDR3, the DNA is TGTGCCAGCAGTTTGACAGGCCAAACGAATGAAAAACTGTTTTTT.

This clonotype has just a few counts. The chain joins TRBV10-3 to TRBJ2-1, with 7 bases lining up with TRBD2. This CDR3 has 17 residues. CDR1 is ENHRY and CDR2 is SYGVKD in the germline V gene. J was trimmed by 4 bases and V by 0 bases; bases with no gene match: 9. The CDR3 DNA is TGTGCCATCAGTGAGTCTCAAGGCGGGAGTAGTTACAATGAGCAGTTCTTC. Its translation is CAISESQGGSSYNEQFF.

The chain is built from TRBV7-2 and TRBJ2-7; possibly TRBD1 for D (5 bases). The DNA end lines up better with TRBJ2-5; the J call may be wrong. Germline values: CDR1 SGHTA, CDR2 FQGNSA. The CDR3 extends over 15 amino acids. CDR3 nucleotide sequence: TGTGCCAGCAGCCCCGCGCCGGGTCAGGGAAAGACCCAGTACTTC. Translation: CASSPAPGQGKTQYF.

In its sample, this clonotype was seen a few times. The gene calls are TRBV7-3 and TRBJ2-7; a weak D match, TRBD2 (5 bases). The CDR3 is 17 residues long. CDR1 and CDR2 from the germline V gene are SGHTA and FQGTGA. V gave up 1 base and J gave up 7 bases, with 23 bases separating them. CDR3 DNA: TGTGCCAGCAGCTTAATCCCTACCGGGAACTCCTACAATGAGCAGTACTTC. Amino acid sequence: CASSLIPTGNSYNEQYF.

This clonotype was observed once. This sequence joins TRBV20-1 and TRBJ2-4, with D tentatively TRBD1 (5 bases). Trimming removed 0 bases from V and 8 bases from J, with 14 bases in between. Germline V gene sequence: CDR1 DFQATT, CDR2 SNEGSKA (reference sequence). The CDR3 covers 14 residues. CDR3 coding DNA: TGCAGTGCTAGAGATATCCAGGGTGGAGACATTCAGTACTTC. Amino acid sequence: CSARDIQGGDIQYF.

This chain joins TRBV6-2 or TRBV6-3 and TRBJ2-2; D is unclear. V was trimmed by 5 bases and J by 7 bases, leaving 8 bases between them. The CDR3 totals 12 residues. The germline V gene encodes CDR1 MNHEY and CDR2 SVGEGT. The CDR3 nucleotides are TGTGCCAGCAGTCCTCTAGGCGGGGAGCTGTTTTTT. It is translated as CASSPLGGELFF.

This chain connects TRBV29-1 to TRBJ2-3; a possible D gene is TRBD2 (5 bases). This CDR3 is 13 amino acids long. Trimming took 4 bases from V and 2 from J, leaving 10 bases between them. CDR1 and CDR2 (germline): SQVTM, ANQGSEA. CDR3 sequence: CSVALALTDTQYF. The CDR3 region has the DNA TGCAGCGTTGCGCTAGCCCTCACAGATACGCAGTATTTT.

The chain couples TRBV2 to TRBJ2-5; maybe TRBD1 (5 bases). Germline V lookup: CDR1 SNHLY, CDR2 FYNNEI. Trimming removed 8 bases from V and 11 bases from J, with 24 bases in between. The CDR3 totals 14 residues. CDR3 coding DNA: TGTGCCAGCCTACGGGTTGCTTGGGGCTACGAACAGTACTTC. The encoded protein is CASLRVAWGYEQYF.

The chain links TRBV27 to TRBJ2-1, with D tentatively TRBD2 (6 bases). The better agreement between TRBJ2-7 and the DNA end casts doubt on the J call. The CDR3 extends over 18 amino acids. Germline loops: CDR1 MNHEY, CDR2 SMNVEV (reference sequence). The CDR3 nucleotides are TGTGCCAGCAGTTTAAGGGAAAATCGGGGGAACCTGCATTACGAGCAGTACTTC. It is translated as CASSLRENRGNLHYEQYF.

In its sample, this clonotype was seen a few times. This sequence joins TRBV14 and TRBJ2-3, with 7 bases lining up with TRBD1. This CDR3 spans 18 amino acids. CDR1 SGHDN and CDR2 FVKESK come from the germline V gene. V was pared by 3 bases and J by 1 base, with 13 bases of the junction left unmatched. CDR3 amino acids: CASSQEPKGAGRTDTQYF. The CDR3 DNA is TGTGCCAGCAGCCAGGAACCCAAGGGGGCTGGGCGCACAGATACGCAGTATTTT.

This chain connects TRBV29-1 to TRBJ2-5, with D perhaps assigned TRBD1 or TRBD2 (5 bases each). Germline V lookup: CDR1 SQVTM, CDR2 ANQGSEA. There are 11 residues in the CDR3. The germline V and J ends were trimmed by 6 bases and 4 bases, with 9 bases remaining between them. Written as DNA, the CDR3 is TGCAGCGTCCTTGGGGGAGAGACCCAGTACTTC. It codes for CSVLGGETQYF.

The chain has TRBV9 and TRBJ2-5, with no clear D. Germline V lookup: CDR1 SGDLS, CDR2 YYNGEE. The CDR3 runs 15 residues. V lost 0 bases to trimming and J lost 2 bases, with 11 bases between them. The CDR3 bases are TGTGCCAGCAGCGTAGGAATCAGACAACAAGAGACCCAGTACTTC. Translation gives CASSVGIRQQETQYF. Drawing the rest from reference TRBV9 and TRBJ2-5, the complete variable domain is DSGVTQTPKHLITATGQRVTLRCSPRSGDLSVYWYQQSLDQGLQFLIQYYNGEERAKGNILERFSAQQFPDLHSELNLSSLELGDSALYFCASSVGIRQQETQYFGPGTRLLVL.

This clonotype has a handful of counts. V is TRBV29-1 and J is TRBJ1-1, with D possibly being TRBD1 (6 bases). The V gene's germline CDR1 is SQVTM and CDR2 ANQGSEA. The V end lost 6 bases, the J end lost 1 base, and 18 bases lay between the germline ends. The CDR3 has 15 amino acids. The DNA for the CDR3 is TGCAGCGTCGGAGGAACTGGACAGACGAACACTGAAGCTTTCTTT. Amino acids: CSVGGTGQTNTEAFF. Variable domain in full (rest from reference TRBV29-1 and TRBJ1-1): SAVISQKPSRDICQRGTSLTIQCQVDSQVTMMFWYRQQPGQSLTLIATANQGSEATYESGFVIDKFPISRPNLTFSTLTVSNMSPEDSSIYLCSVGGTGQTNTEAFFGQGTRLTVV.

The chain couples TRBV5-1 to TRBJ2-1, with 8 positions matching TRBD1. Germline CDR1 reads SGHRS; CDR2 reads YFSETQ. This CDR3 spans 15 amino acids. V was pared by 3 bases and J by 5 bases, with 7 bases of the junction left unmatched. The CDR3 DNA reads TGCGCCAGCAGCTCGCTACAGGGGGAGGACAATGAGCAGTTCTTC. It encodes CASSSLQGEDNEQFF.

The rearrangement joins TRBV7-2 to TRBJ1-3; D is uncertain. The CDR3 totals 16 residues. The germline V and J ends were trimmed by 0 bases and 1 base, with 10 bases remaining between them. Germline CDR1 and CDR2: SGHTA and FQGNSA. The CDR3 coding sequence is TGTGCCAGCAGCTTAGCGTCCCCTGGGTCTGGAAACACCATATATTTT. This codes for CASSLASPGSGNTIYF.

This clonotype was detected a few times. V is TRBV30 and J is TRBJ2-1; no clear D. V was clipped by 0 bases and J by 8 bases, with 8 bases between them. CDR1 GTSNPN and CDR2 SVGIG come from the germline V gene (reference sequence). The CDR3 covers 12 residues. Here the CDR3 reads CAWSVLNDEQFF. Written as DNA, the CDR3 is TGTGCCTGGAGTGTACTAAATGATGAGCAGTTCTTC.

This clonotype showed up many times. This chain joins TRBV12-3 or TRBV12-4 and TRBJ2-7; D gene uncertain. Trimming pared 4 bases from V and 3 bases from J, leaving 10 bases between. The CDR3 runs 13 residues. In DNA form, the CDR3 reads TGTGCCAGCAGTTCCCAGATTGGCTACGAGCAGTACTTC. Encoded protein: CASSSQIGYEQYF.

The rearrangement links TRBV4-3 to TRBJ2-3, with 7 bases aligning to TRBD2. The CDR3 runs to 19 residues. Germline V CDR1 and CDR2: LGHNA, YSLEER. Trimming cost V 2 bases and J 0 bases; bases outside gene matches: 14. CDR3 bases: TGCGCCAGCAGCCAATCATGGACTGGGGGGGGATCTAGCACAGATACGCAGTATTTT. Its translation: CASSQSWTGGGSSTDTQYF.

V usage is TRBV13 and J usage is TRBJ2-3; the match to TRBD2 covers 8 bases. The junction had 7 bases not matched to a gene; V was cut back by 4 bases and J by 1 base. CDR1 and CDR2 (germline): PRHDT, FYEKMQ (reference sequence). The length of the CDR3 is 16 residues. The chain's CDR3 is CASSSTEAGGTDTQYF. CDR3 coding DNA: TGTGCCAGCAGCTCCACTGAAGCGGGAGGCACAGATACGCAGTATTTT.

This chain connects TRBV28 to TRBJ2-1; 7 positions agree with TRBD2. The germline CDR1 and CDR2 sequences are MDHEN and SYDVKM. This CDR3 is built from 15 residues. V shed 7 bases, J shed 8 bases, and the junction held 14 bases outside the gene matches. The CDR3 sequence: CASTGVSAGWDEQFF. CDR3 sequence (DNA): TGTGCCAGCACCGGCGTCTCAGCGGGGTGGGATGAGCAGTTCTTC.

This clonotype appeared a single time. The chain links TRBV6-1 to TRBJ1-5, with D perhaps matching TRBD1 (6 bases). CDR1 and CDR2 (germline): MNHNS, SASEGT. The length of the CDR3 is 14 residues. V lost 7 bases and J 1 base, leaving 11 bases between the germline ends. CDR3 loop: CASTNGQSNQPQHF. In nucleotides, the CDR3 is TGTGCCAGCACCAATGGACAGAGCAATCAGCCCCAGCATTTT.